The clone carrying this T cell receptor (beta chain) was seen a single time. Its target is not known. A 5'RACE reaction primed in the constant segment made cDNA libraries of TCR alpha and TCR beta, and these carried sample barcodes and UMIs. One entry per CDR3 protein, called by TCRdb with MiXCR from the 5' RACE reads. This sample has about 180,000 distinct CDR3 sequences, with 18% found just once. This entry is derived from a study of T-cell memory formation after mild COVID-19. Across the whole study: The study found TCR clusters largely donor specific. Broader study findings: Among clones peaking at day 37 in the second wave, SARS-CoV-2 specificity remained unconfirmed. Prior to infection, memory already included some responding clones, suggesting cross-reactive memory joined.

The germline V gene encodes CDR1 DFQATT and CDR2 SNEGSKA (reference sequence). This CDR3 spans 15 amino acids. V was clipped by 0 bases and J by 1 base, with 10 bases between them. The source material was PBMCs or a T cell subset sorted from them (not recorded which). V gene TRBV20-1 combines with J gene TRBJ1-5; maybe TRBD1 (6 bases). The sequence was collected from a man aged 18-30 years who had mild COVID-19 (a few samples of this study predate the infection). Cell type and time point are not known. The CDR3 reads CSAREQGRSNQPQHF. The CDR3 bases are TGCAGTGCTAGAGAACAGGGCAGGAGCAATCAGCCCCAGCATTTT.